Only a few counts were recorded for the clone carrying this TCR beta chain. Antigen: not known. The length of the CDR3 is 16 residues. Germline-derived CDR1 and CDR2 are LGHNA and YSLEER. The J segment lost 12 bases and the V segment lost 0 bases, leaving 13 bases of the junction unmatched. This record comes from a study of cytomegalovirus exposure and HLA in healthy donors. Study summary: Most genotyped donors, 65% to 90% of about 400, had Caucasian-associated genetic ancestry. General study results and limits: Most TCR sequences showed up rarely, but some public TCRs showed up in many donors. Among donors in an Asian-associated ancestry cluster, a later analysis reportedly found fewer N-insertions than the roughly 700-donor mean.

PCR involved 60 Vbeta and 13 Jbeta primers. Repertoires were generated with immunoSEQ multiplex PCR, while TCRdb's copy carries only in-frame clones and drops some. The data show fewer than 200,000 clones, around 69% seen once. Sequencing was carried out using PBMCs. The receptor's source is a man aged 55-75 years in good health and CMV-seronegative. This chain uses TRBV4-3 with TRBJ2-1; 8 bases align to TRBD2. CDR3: CASSQEMRGALGAQFF. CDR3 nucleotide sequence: TGCGCCAGCAGCCAAGAAATGCGGGGGGCCCTGGGTGCGCAGTTCTTC.